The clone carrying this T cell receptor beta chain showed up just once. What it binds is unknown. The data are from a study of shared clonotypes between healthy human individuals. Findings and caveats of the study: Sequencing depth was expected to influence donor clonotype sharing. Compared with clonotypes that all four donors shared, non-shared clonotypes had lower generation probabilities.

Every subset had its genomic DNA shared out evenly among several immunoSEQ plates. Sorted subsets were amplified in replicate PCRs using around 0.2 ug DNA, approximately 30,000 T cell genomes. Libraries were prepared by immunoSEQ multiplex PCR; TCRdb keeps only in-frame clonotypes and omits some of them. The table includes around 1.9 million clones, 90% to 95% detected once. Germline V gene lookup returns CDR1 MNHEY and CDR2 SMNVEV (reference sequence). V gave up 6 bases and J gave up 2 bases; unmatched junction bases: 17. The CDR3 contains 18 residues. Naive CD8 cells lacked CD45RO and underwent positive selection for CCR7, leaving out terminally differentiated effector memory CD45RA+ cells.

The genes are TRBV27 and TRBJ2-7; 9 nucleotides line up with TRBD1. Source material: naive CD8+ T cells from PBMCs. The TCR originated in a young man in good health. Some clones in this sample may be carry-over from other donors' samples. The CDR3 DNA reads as TGTGCCAGCAGCTCCAGGGCATCGAGGACAGGGGTCCCCTACGAGCAGTACTTC. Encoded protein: CASSSRASRTGVPYEQYF.